The 24 T cell receptor beta chains given below trace back to one sample, sequenced in a study of CD8 T cells in ankylosing spondylitis. TCRdb passed the 5' RACE reads through MiXCR, listing each CDR3 protein once. Seen here are 120,000 or so distinct CDR3 sequences, approximately 14% observed once, and the top ten hold 2.5% to 3%. Sequencing was carried out using blood, either unsorted or a sorted T cell fraction (not recorded which). The receptors here all came from a female donor with ankylosing spondylitis or in good health (not recorded which).

There are many counts of this clonotype. This chain links TRBV6-6 with TRBJ2-5; the D is unclear. Trimming removed 5 bases at V and 7 bases at J, with 8 bases between. The CDR3 is 11 amino acids. Germline V gene lookup returns CDR1 MNHNY and CDR2 SVGAGI (reference sequence). CDR3 bases: TGTGCCAGCAGTCATAAGGGGACCCAGTACTTC. This sequence encodes CASSHKGTQYF.

This clonotype has just a few counts. V usage is TRBV4-1 and J usage is TRBJ2-1; D tentatively reads TRBD1 or TRBD2 (6 bases each). The CDR3 is 15 residues long. The germline V gene has CDR1 MGHRA and CDR2 YSYEKL. Trimming removed 4 bases at V and 3 bases at J, with 13 bases between. CDR3 nucleotide sequence: TGCGCCAGCAGCCTGGACCGGGGGCACTACAATGAGCAGTTCTTC. Its translation: CASSLDRGHYNEQFF.

This clonotype was detected a few times. This chain joins TRBV19 and TRBJ1-5; D remains unclear. The CDR3 spans 12 residues. V lost 2 bases, J lost 6 bases, and 5 bases lay in between. Germline CDR1 LNHDA, CDR2 SQIVND (reference sequence). The CDR3, as DNA: TGTGCCAGTAGTATACTGAGTCAGCCCCAGCATTTT. It is translated as CASSILSQPQHF.

This clonotype was picked up many times. Mismatch with germline at one junction end may stem from a read error. The genes are TRBV18 and TRBJ2-7, with D maybe TRBD2 (6 bases). CDR3 length equals 14 residues. Germline V gives CDR1 KGHSH, CDR2 LQKENI. This CDR3 reads CASSPGDIPYEQYF. Written as DNA, the CDR3 is TGTGCCAGTTCACCGGGAGACATTCCTTACGAGCAGTACTTC.

The rearrangement uses TRBV12-3 or TRBV12-4 and TRBJ1-4; TRBD1 is a possible D gene (5 bases). The CDR3 loop spans 15 amino acids. Trimming removed 5 bases from V and 8 bases from J, with 18 bases in between. The CDR3 is CASSSNKGPLEKLFF. As DNA, the CDR3 is TGTGCCAGCAGTAGCAATAAGGGGCCCCTAGAAAAACTGTTTTTT.

The CDR3 sequence: CASSLPGQGGPYNEQFF. The CDR3 DNA is TGCGCCAGCAGCTTACCGGGACAGGGGGGCCCCTACAATGAGCAGTTCTTC. V gene TRBV5-1 combines with J gene TRBJ2-1, with 11 bases identical to TRBD1. Looked up from germline, CDR1 is SGHRS and CDR2 is YFSETQ. The junction had 6 bases not matched to a gene; V was cut back by 2 bases and J by 2 bases. This CDR3 comprises 17 residues.

This clonotype was recorded a few times. V usage is TRBV20-1 and J usage is TRBJ2-1, with TRBD2 identical over 7 bases. Trimming cost V 3 bases and J 4 bases; bases outside gene matches: 6. The CDR3 loop spans 14 amino acids. Germline CDR1 and CDR2: DFQATT and SNEGSKA (reference sequence). In DNA form, the CDR3 reads TGCAGTGCTAGTGCGGTAGCGGGTTACAATGAGCAGTTCTTC. Its translation: CSASAVAGYNEQFF.

This clonotype was recorded a few times. V and J are TRBV5-8 and TRBJ2-1; 8 bases agree with TRBD1. The trim removed 0 bases at V and 8 bases at J, leaving 4 bases unmatched. Looked up from germline, CDR1 is SGHTS and CDR2 is YDEGEE. The CDR3 sequence is 14 residues long. In DNA form, the CDR3 reads TGTGCCAGCAGCTTGGCCGACAGGGGTCATGAGCAGTTCTTC. It translates to CASSLADRGHEQFF.

This clonotype was counted only a few times. The chain joins TRBV18 to TRBJ2-2; TRBD1 matches at 11 bases. Germline V gene sequence: CDR1 KGHSH, CDR2 LQKENI. With V trimmed by 6 bases and J by 7 bases, 7 bases remained unmatched. The CDR3 consists of 15 residues. The CDR3 nucleotides are TGTGCCAGCTCGCGGACAGGGGGCCGTGGCGGGGAGCTGTTTTTT. As protein: CASSRTGGRGGELFF.

The sample holds a few counts of this clonotype. The chain is built from TRBV10-3 and TRBJ2-7; tentatively, D is TRBD2 (6 bases). The germline gives CDR1 ENHRY, CDR2 SYGVKD. V gave up 6 bases and J gave up 0 bases, with 9 bases separating them. The CDR3 length is 13 residues. CDR3 in DNA: TGTGCCATCAGGGGGGACTCCTCCTACGAGCAGTACTTC. It is translated as CAIRGDSSYEQYF.

This clonotype has only a few counts. The chain has TRBV11-2 and TRBJ2-5, with D unresolved. The CDR3 loop spans 17 amino acids. The ends were cut back, 5 bases at V and 3 bases at J, with 22 bases in the middle. Germline V gene lookup returns CDR1 SGHAT and CDR2 FQNNGV. CDR3 loop: CASSPGNSYHKEETQYF. In DNA, the CDR3 is TGTGCCAGCAGCCCGGGCAACAGTTACCACAAGGAAGAGACCCAGTACTTC.

J is TRBJ2-2 and V is TRBV12-3 or TRBV12-4; a weak D match, TRBD2 (6 bases). Trimming took off 3 bases at V and 6 bases at J, with 14 bases between the two ends. The CDR3 loop spans 15 amino acids. The CDR3 bases are TGTGCCAGCAGTTTGTCCGGGAGTCGCGCCGGGGAGCTGTTTTTT. Its translation is CASSLSGSRAGELFF.

The chain uses TRBV5-1 and TRBJ2-1; D call uncertain. This CDR3 is 17 amino acids long. V was cut by 0 bases and J by 3 bases, with 16 bases left in between. Per germline, CDR1 SGHRS and CDR2 YFSETQ. CDR3 DNA sequence: TGCGCCAGCAGCTTGGGGGATGCGGTCCTCTTCTACAATGAGCAGTTCTTC. Translating gives CASSLGDAVLFYNEQFF.

The chain joins TRBV24-1 to TRBJ2-4; D perhaps matches TRBD2 (5 bases). Trimming stripped 5 bases from V and 3 bases from J, with 16 bases between. Germline CDR1 KGHDR, CDR2 SFDVKD. The CDR3 runs 16 residues. As DNA, the CDR3 is TGTGCCACCAGTGGATTCGGAAACGGAGGCAAAAACATTCAGTACTTC. Its translation: CATSGFGNGGKNIQYF.

This clonotype has a count of ten or more. This chain links TRBV18 with TRBJ2-2; a possible D gene is TRBD2 (5 bases). The length of the CDR3 is 14 residues. In germline, CDR1 is KGHSH, CDR2 LQKENI. V lost 6 bases and J lost 1, with 9 bases in between. The CDR3 region is CASSIRENTGELFF. The CDR3, as DNA: TGTGCCAGCTCCATACGGGAGAACACCGGGGAGCTGTTTTTT.

This chain links TRBV7-2 with TRBJ2-1; 7 bases match TRBD2. After removal of 5 bases from V and 0 bases from J, the junction contained 7 bases not matched to a gene. CDR3 length: 16 residues. CDR1 and CDR2 (germline): SGHTA, FQGNSA. CDR3 bases: TGTGCCAGCAGCCCCCGAGCGGGGTCCTCCTACAATGAGCAGTTCTTC. Its protein product is CASSPRAGSSYNEQFF.

This clonotype was counted at least ten times. The gene calls are TRBV5-1 and TRBJ2-1, with 10 bases lining up with TRBD2. Losses at the gene ends were 0 bases for V and 8 bases for J; bases not matched to a gene: 8. Germline values: CDR1 SGHRS, CDR2 YFSETQ. CDR3 length: 16 amino acids. CDR3 sequence (DNA): TGCGCCAGCAGCTTGGAAGCTAGCGGGAGAACCTATGAGCAGTTCTTC. The encoded protein is CASSLEASGRTYEQFF.

In its sample, this clonotype was seen many times. The chain employs TRBV12-3 or TRBV12-4 and TRBJ2-7, with unresolved D. This CDR3 spans 13 amino acids. Between the trimmed V and J ends, which lost 6 bases and 2 bases, there was a span of 11 bases. This CDR3 is CASRPSGAYEQYF. CDR3 nucleotides: TGTGCCAGCAGACCCAGTGGGGCCTACGAGCAGTACTTC.

This clonotype was observed a few times. The genes are TRBV6-4 and TRBJ2-7; TRBD2 agrees at 7 bases. The CDR3 runs 21 residues. CDR1 is MRHNA and CDR2 is SNTAGT in the germline V gene. V was pared by 5 bases and J by 6 bases, with 31 bases of the junction left unmatched. In DNA form, the CDR3 reads TGTGCCAGCAGTAGACTACGGGAGGCATGGGTTCCGACTCATGCCGGGAGCGAGCAGTACTTC. This sequence encodes CASSRLREAWVPTHAGSEQYF.

The chain uses TRBV20-1 and TRBJ2-7; D possibly corresponds to TRBD2 (5 bases). The germline CDR1 and CDR2 sequences are DFQATT and SNEGSKA (reference sequence). The CDR3 is made up of 14 amino acids. Trimming stripped 4 bases from V and 4 bases from J, with 17 bases between. DNA of the CDR3: TGCAGTGCTAAGATGGCGACCCCGGGATACGAGCAGTACTTC. This gives the protein CSAKMATPGYEQYF.

This clonotype was seen repeatedly, ten times or more. The chain carries TRBV20-1 and TRBJ2-1, with 7 bases matching TRBD2. The CDR3 spans 14 residues. From germline, CDR1 is DFQATT and CDR2 SNEGSKA (reference sequence). The J segment lost 4 bases and the V segment lost 2 bases, leaving 5 bases of the junction unmatched. The CDR3 sequence: CSARQRGEYNEQFF. DNA of the CDR3: TGCAGTGCTAGACAACGGGGGGAGTACAATGAGCAGTTCTTC.

At least ten counts were recorded for this clonotype. The CDR3 bases are TGTGCCATCAGACTAGCGGGAAGTAGGAACGAGCAGTACTTC. This gives the protein CAIRLAGSRNEQYF. V and J are TRBV10-3 and TRBJ2-7; the match to TRBD2 covers 10 bases. CDR1 is ENHRY, CDR2 SYGVKD, per germline. The CDR3 covers 14 residues. After removal of 6 bases from V and 5 bases from J, the junction contained 7 bases not matched to a gene.

The sample holds many counts of this clonotype. The chain couples TRBV12-3 or TRBV12-4 to TRBJ1-5; D gene uncertain. Deletions cut 1 base from V and 0 bases from J, with 16 bases between. The CDR3 runs 18 residues. The CDR3 nucleotides read TGTGCCAGCAGTTTAGAACTGACAAGTACCTATAGCAATCAGCCCCAGCATTTT. Translated, it gives CASSLELTSTYSNQPQHF.

The table lists this clonotype with a few counts. The V gene is TRBV12-3 or TRBV12-4, the J gene TRBJ2-1; the D is unclear. V dropped 6 bases and J dropped 8 bases, with 23 bases sitting between them. This CDR3 contains 16 residues. The CDR3 nucleotides are TGTGCCAGCAGCCCCGCCCAGGACGGTGGGGTCCATGAGCAGTTCTTC. Protein sequence: CASSPAQDGGVHEQFF.